This TCR beta chain was captured by sequencing in a study of T cell clones after liver transplantation. Whole-study context: Three of the eight recipients were HCV-positive; the rest had non-autoimmune, non-viral transplant indications.

Trimming left V 0 bases short and J 4 bases short, with 7 bases between. The CDR3 has 14 residues. Germline-derived CDR1 and CDR2 are WSHSY and SAAADI. Sorting of unstimulated PBMCs yielded separate CD3+CD4+ and CD3+CD8+ fractions. A remark on this clone: Antigen: not known.

The data were produced by immunoSEQ multiplex PCR, yet TCRdb's version contains in-frame clones alone and is incomplete. The repertoire holds roughly 70,000 clones, with around nine tenths as singletons. Overall study findings and caveats: In 5 of 8 subjects, circulating graft-donor-reactive CD4 TCRbeta sequences fell significantly after transplant.

The chain combines TRBV10-2 with TRBJ1-5; D not certain. This specimen consisted of CD4+ T cells from blood, obtained before liver transplant. The receptor was derived from a human donor who received a liver transplant. The CDR3 is CASSESSPNQPQHF. The CDR3 DNA reads TGCGCCAGCAGTGAGTCGTCCCCAAATCAGCCCCAGCATTTT.